This T cell receptor (beta chain) was sequenced for a study of blood T cells in healthy people across ages. A second PCR, run for about 6 to 12 cycles, used a sample-barcoded 5' primer plus a J-beta primer mix. Tagging of each cDNA molecule was performed by a template-switch adaptor with 12 random nucleotides. One entry per CDR3 protein results from TCRdb running MiXCR on the 5' RACE reads. The profile shows under 950,000 distinct CDR3 sequences, 22% of them singletons. Findings of the study overall: The donors' CMV status was not determined, possibly confounding changes in expanded clonotypes.

From germline, CDR1 is SQVTM and CDR2 ANQGSEA. The CDR3 has 13 residues. V dropped 6 bases and J dropped 4 bases, with 15 bases sitting between them. On this clonotype itself: Antigen specificity is unknown.

Per-sample PBMC isolation yielded at least 6.5 million cells. Samples each had at least 5 micrograms of total RNA extracted. This sequence was found in a man between 70 and 80 years old in good health. The sequencing input was blood. The rearrangement joins TRBV29-1 to TRBJ1-2; D is possibly TRBD1 (6 bases). CDR3 nucleotides: TGCAGCGTCGCTACAGGGACCTCCTATGGCTACACCTTC. This sequence encodes CSVATGTSYGYTF.